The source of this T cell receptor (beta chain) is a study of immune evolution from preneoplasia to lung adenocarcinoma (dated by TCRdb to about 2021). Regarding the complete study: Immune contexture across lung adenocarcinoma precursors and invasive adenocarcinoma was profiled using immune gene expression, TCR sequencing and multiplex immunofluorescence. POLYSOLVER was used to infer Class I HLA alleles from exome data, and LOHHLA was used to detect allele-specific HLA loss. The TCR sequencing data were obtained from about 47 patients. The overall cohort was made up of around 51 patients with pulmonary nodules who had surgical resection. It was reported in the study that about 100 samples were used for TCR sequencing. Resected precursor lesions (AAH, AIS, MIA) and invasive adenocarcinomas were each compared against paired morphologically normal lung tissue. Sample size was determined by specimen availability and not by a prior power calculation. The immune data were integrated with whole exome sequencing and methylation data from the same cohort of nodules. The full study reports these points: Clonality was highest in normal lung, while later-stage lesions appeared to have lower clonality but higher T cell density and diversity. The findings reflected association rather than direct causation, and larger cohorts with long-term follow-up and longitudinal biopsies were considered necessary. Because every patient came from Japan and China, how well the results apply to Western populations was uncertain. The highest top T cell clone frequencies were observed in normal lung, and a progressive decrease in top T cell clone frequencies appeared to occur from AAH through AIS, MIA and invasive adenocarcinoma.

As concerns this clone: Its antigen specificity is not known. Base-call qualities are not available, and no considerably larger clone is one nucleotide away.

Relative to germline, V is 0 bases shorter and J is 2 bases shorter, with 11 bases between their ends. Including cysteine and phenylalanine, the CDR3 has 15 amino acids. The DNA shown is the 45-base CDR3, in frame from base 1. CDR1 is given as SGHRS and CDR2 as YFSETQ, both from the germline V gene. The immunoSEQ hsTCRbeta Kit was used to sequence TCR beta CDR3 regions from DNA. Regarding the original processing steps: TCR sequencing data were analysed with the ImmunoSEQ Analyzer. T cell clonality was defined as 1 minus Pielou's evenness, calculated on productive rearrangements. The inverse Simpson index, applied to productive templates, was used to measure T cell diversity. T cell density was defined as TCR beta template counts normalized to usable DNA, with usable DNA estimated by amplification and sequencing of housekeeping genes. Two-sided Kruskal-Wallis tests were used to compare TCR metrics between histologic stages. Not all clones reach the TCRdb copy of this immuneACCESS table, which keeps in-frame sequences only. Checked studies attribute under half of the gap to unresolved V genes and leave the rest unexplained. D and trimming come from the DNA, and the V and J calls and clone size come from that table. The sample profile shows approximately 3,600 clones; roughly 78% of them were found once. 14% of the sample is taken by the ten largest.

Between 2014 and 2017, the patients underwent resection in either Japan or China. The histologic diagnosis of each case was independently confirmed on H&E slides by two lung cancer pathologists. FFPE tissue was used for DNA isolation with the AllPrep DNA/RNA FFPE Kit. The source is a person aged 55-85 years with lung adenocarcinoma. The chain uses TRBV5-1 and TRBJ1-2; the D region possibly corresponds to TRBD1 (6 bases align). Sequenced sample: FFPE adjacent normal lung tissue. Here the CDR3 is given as CASSLAGGRNYGYTF. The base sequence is TGCGCCAGCAGCTTGGCCGGGGGGCGGAACTATGGCTACACCTTC.